The next 21 T cell receptor beta chains were all read from a single sample in a study of T cell changes during pregnancy in multiple sclerosis. TCRdb keeps only in-frame clones here, not all; method: immunoSEQ multiplex PCR. The sample has over 30,000 clones; about 91% are singletons. This specimen consisted of CD4+ T cells from peripheral blood mononuclear cells, obtained in the third trimester of pregnancy. Source of these receptors: a female donor with multiple sclerosis, enrolled in a pregnancy study.

The CDR3: CASSLLAGVYEQYF. The CDR3 DNA sequence: TGTGCCAGCAGTTTACTAGCGGGAGTATACGAGCAGTACTTC. V is TRBV28 and J is TRBJ2-7; TRBD2 agrees at 10 bases. Germline trimming cut 2 bases from V and 4 bases from J; bases unmatched to any gene: 2. Germline CDR1 MDHEN, CDR2 SYDVKM. This CDR3 contains 14 residues. Complete variable domain (other parts from reference TRBV28 and TRBJ2-7): DVKVTQSSRYLVKRTGEKVFLECVQDMDHENMFWYRQDPGLGLRLIYFSYDVKMKEKGDIPEGYSVSREKKERFSLILESASTNQTSMYLCASSLLAGVYEQYFGPGTRLTVT.

The chain couples TRBV5-1 to TRBJ1-2; 7 bases line up with TRBD1. The trim removed 1 base at V and 3 bases at J, leaving 6 bases unmatched. Germline CDR1 reads SGHRS; CDR2 reads YFSETQ. This CDR3 spans 15 amino acids. CDR3 amino acids: CASSLRGGQDYGYTF. The CDR3 DNA reads TGCGCCAGCAGCTTGAGAGGGGGCCAAGACTATGGCTACACCTTC.

A few counts support this clone. This chain connects TRBV18 to TRBJ2-5; a weak D match, TRBD1 (5 bases). V lost 3 bases, J lost 2 bases, and 13 bases lay in between. Germline values: CDR1 KGHSH, CDR2 LQKENI. This CDR3 spans 15 amino acids. The CDR3 is CASSPGHAGQETQYF. CDR3 nucleotides: TGTGCCAGCTCACCCGGACACGCAGGGCAAGAGACCCAGTACTTC.

The chain uses TRBV25-1 and TRBJ1-2; maybe TRBD1 (6 bases). From germline, CDR1 is MGHDK and CDR2 SYGVNS. This CDR3 spans 12 amino acids. V was shortened by 8 bases and J by 4 bases, with 11 bases between the two germline ends. CDR3 residues: CASRDTRYGYTF. In DNA, the CDR3 is TGTGCCAGCCGGGACACGCGCTATGGCTACACCTTC.

To note about this clone: The junction does not match germline at one end; this may be a read error. The chain combines TRBV7-7 with TRBJ2-7; no clear D gene. CDR3 length: 14 amino acids. Germline values: CDR1 SSHAT, CDR2 FNYEAQ (reference sequence). The CDR3 here is CASSLAPGSYEQYF. The CDR3 bases are TGTGCTAGCAGCTTAGCCCCGGGCTCCTACGAGCAGTACTTC.

V and J are TRBV18 and TRBJ2-1, with unresolved D. CDR3 size: 14 residues. The V end lost 1 base, the J end lost 7 bases, and 11 bases lay between the germline ends. Germline loops: CDR1 KGHSH, CDR2 LQKENI. The CDR3 region is CASSPRSLLNEQFF. CDR3 DNA: TGTGCCAGCTCACCACGAAGTCTTCTAAATGAGCAGTTCTTC.

The genes are TRBV9 and TRBJ1-4, with D possibly matching TRBD1 (6 bases). Germline V gives CDR1 SGDLS, CDR2 YYNGEE. The CDR3 extends over 15 amino acids. V was pared by 0 bases and J by 5 bases, with 11 bases between. The CDR3 nucleotides are TGTGCCAGCAGCGTAGACAACAGGGAGAATGAAAAACTGTTTTTT. Its protein is CASSVDNRENEKLFF.

The chain links TRBV6-5 to TRBJ1-3, with D uncertain. V was shortened by 1 base and J by 0 bases, with 7 bases between the two germline ends. CDR3 length: 15 residues. The germline V gene encodes CDR1 MNHEY and CDR2 SVGAGI. As DNA, the CDR3 is TGTGCCAGCAGTTACTATGATAGCTCTGGAAACACCATATATTTT. Protein: CASSYYDSSGNTIYF.

CDR3 amino acids: CASSRGGPVVGYTF. CDR3 in DNA: TGTGCCAGTAGTAGAGGAGGACCAGTTGTGGGCTACACCTTC. V is TRBV19 and J is TRBJ1-2; D is undetermined. The CDR3 extends over 14 amino acids. The germline V gene has CDR1 LNHDA and CDR2 SQIVND (reference sequence). The V end lost 4 bases, the J end lost 8 bases, and 17 bases lay between the germline ends.

The chain is built from TRBV5-1 and TRBJ2-6, with 10 bases matching TRBD1. J gave up 4 bases and V 4 bases, and 11 bases lay outside the gene matches. CDR3 length equals 18 residues. Germline V CDR1 and CDR2: SGHRS, YFSETQ. The CDR3 DNA reads TGCGCCAGCAGCAGACGGACAGGGGGAAAATCCGGGGCCAACGTCCTGACTTTC. This codes for CASSRRTGGKSGANVLTF.

V is TRBV10-3 and J is TRBJ2-2, with 10 bases aligning to TRBD1. The CDR3 contains 17 residues. The trim removed 0 bases at V and 6 bases at J, leaving 7 bases unmatched. Germline lookup yields CDR1 ENHRY and CDR2 SYGVKD. CDR3 protein: CAISESRQGAPPGELFF. CDR3 DNA: TGTGCCATCAGTGAGTCGCGACAGGGGGCCCCCCCCGGGGAGCTGTTTTTT.

The chain recombines TRBV6-1 with TRBJ2-1; TRBD1 matches 7 bases. Looked up from germline, CDR1 is MNHNS and CDR2 is SASEGT. V lost 5 bases, J lost 4 bases, and 5 bases stayed unmatched. CDR3 length: 14 residues. The CDR3 sequence is CASSRTGDYNEQFF. DNA for the CDR3: TGTGCCAGCAGTAGGACAGGAGATTACAATGAGCAGTTCTTC.

The sample holds one count of this clone. The chain's CDR3 is CASSLDALAGNEQFF. CDR3 nucleotide sequence: TGTGCCAGCAGCTTAGACGCACTAGCGGGAAATGAGCAGTTCTTC. This chain joins TRBV7-9 and TRBJ2-1; TRBD2 agrees at 10 bases. In germline, CDR1 is SEHNR, CDR2 FQNEAQ (reference sequence). The CDR3 extends over 15 amino acids. J gave up 7 bases and V 1 base, and 4 bases lay outside the gene matches.

The V call is TRBV19, the J call TRBJ2-5; 13 bases align to TRBD2. Trimming took 3 bases from V and 5 from J; bases not matched to a gene: 3. Per germline, CDR1 LNHDA and CDR2 SQIVND (reference sequence). This CDR3 region has 15 residues. CDR3 in amino acids: CASSIGLAGVETQYF. The DNA for the CDR3 is TGTGCCAGTAGTATTGGACTAGCGGGAGTGGAGACCCAGTACTTC.

V is TRBV30 and J is TRBJ2-5; 10 bases are shared with TRBD2. The CDR3 has 14 amino acids. V gave up 3 bases and J gave up 2 bases; unmatched junction bases: 3. The germline gives CDR1 GTSNPN, CDR2 SVGIG (reference sequence). The CDR3 DNA sequence: TGTGCCTGGAGATTAGCGGGAGGACAAGAGACCCAGTACTTC. Encoded protein: CAWRLAGGQETQYF. The whole variable domain, remainder taken from reference TRBV30 and TRBJ2-5, is SQTIHQWPATLVQPVGSPLSLECTVEGTSNPNLYWYRQAAGRGLQLLFYSVGIGQISSEVPQNLSASRPQDRQFILSSKKLLLSDSGFYLCAWRLAGGQETQYFGPGTRLLVL.

A single count supports this clone. The rearrangement links TRBV10-2 to TRBJ1-2, with D possibly matching TRBD1 (6 bases). Germline-derived CDR1 and CDR2 are WSHSY and SAAADI. The V end was cut by 1 base, the J end by 2 bases, with 11 bases between. The length of the CDR3 is 15 residues. The CDR3 spells CASSEFGQGNYGYTF. The CDR3 nucleotides are TGCGCCAGCAGTGAGTTTGGTCAGGGGAACTATGGCTACACCTTC.

This chain links TRBV19 with TRBJ2-6, with TRBD1 matching over 9 bases. CDR1 is LNHDA, CDR2 SQIVND, per germline (reference sequence). Germline trimming cut 5 bases from V and 3 bases from J; bases unmatched to any gene: 8. The CDR3 has 17 amino acids. The DNA for the CDR3 is TGTGCCAGTAGTCCTCCGGGACAGGGAGTTGGGGCCAACGTCCTGACTTTC. It codes for CASSPPGQGVGANVLTF.

The chain combines TRBV5-4 with TRBJ1-2, with D perhaps matching TRBD1 (6 bases). Trimming removed 0 bases from V and 12 bases from J, with 12 bases in between. Germline assignment: CDR1 SGHNT and CDR2 YYREEE (reference sequence). This CDR3 spans 12 amino acids. CDR3 DNA sequence: TGTGCCAGCAGCTTGGACAGGGTTAGCAACACCTTC. Translation: CASSLDRVSNTF.

V usage is TRBV5-1 and J usage is TRBJ2-5, with D uncertain. The CDR3 is made up of 14 amino acids. In germline, CDR1 is SGHRS, CDR2 YFSETQ. V lost 2 bases and J 1 base, leaving 9 bases between the germline ends. This chain's CDR3 is CASSFQVPQETQYF. The CDR3 DNA reads TGCGCCAGCAGCTTTCAGGTTCCCCAAGAGACCCAGTACTTC.

The chain combines TRBV6-5 with TRBJ2-1; D unresolved. The CDR3 spans 14 residues. V was trimmed by 0 bases and J by 9 bases, leaving 12 bases between them. Germline V gene data show CDR1 as MNHEY and CDR2 as SVGAGI. This CDR3 is CASSYSRFVGEQFF. The CDR3 DNA is TGTGCCAGCAGTTACTCCAGATTTGTTGGTGAGCAGTTCTTC.

V is TRBV20-1 and J is TRBJ2-5; 8 bases line up with TRBD2. Germline V gene lookup returns CDR1 DFQATT and CDR2 SNEGSKA (reference sequence). CDR3 length: 11 residues. J was trimmed by 5 bases and V by 6 bases; bases with no gene match: 2. The chain's CDR3 is CSATGGETQYF. CDR3 DNA sequence: TGCAGTGCCACGGGGGGGGAGACCCAGTACTTC.